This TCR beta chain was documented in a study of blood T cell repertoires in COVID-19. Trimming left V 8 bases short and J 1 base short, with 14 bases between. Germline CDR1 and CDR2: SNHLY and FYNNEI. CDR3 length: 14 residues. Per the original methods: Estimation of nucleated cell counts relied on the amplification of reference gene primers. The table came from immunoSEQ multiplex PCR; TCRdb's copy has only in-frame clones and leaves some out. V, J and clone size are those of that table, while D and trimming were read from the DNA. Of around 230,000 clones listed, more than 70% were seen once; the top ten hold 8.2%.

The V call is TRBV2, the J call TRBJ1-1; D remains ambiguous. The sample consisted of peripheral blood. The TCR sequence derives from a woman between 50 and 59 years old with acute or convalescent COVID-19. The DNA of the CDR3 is TGTGCCAGCGTGACGAAACGGGGGAACACTGAAGCTTTCTTT. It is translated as CASVTKRGNTEAFF. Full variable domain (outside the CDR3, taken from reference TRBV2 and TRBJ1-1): EPEVTQTPSHQVTQMGQEVILRCVPISNHLYFYWYRQILGQKVEFLVSFYNNEISEKSEIFDDQFSVERPDGSNFTLKIRSTKLEDSAMYFCASVTKRGNTEAFFGQGTRLTVV.